The clone carrying this TCR beta chain was counted once. Its antigen is undetermined. This record comes from a study of PD-1 blockade in classical Hodgkin lymphoma. Study observations and caveats: Differences between repertoires have undefined causes, possibly disease activity or prior therapy.

Method: immunoSEQ multiplex PCR; TCRdb's copy keeps in-frame clones and lacks some. The sample consists of roughly 4,200 clones, over 65% of them appearing once. Noted time point: newly diagnosed, previously untreated cHL patient sample. The investigators isolated CD8+ T cells from thawed PBMCs using magnetic negative selection. As a comparison, the study used PBMCs from newly diagnosed, untreated classical Hodgkin lymphoma. Trimming took off 4 bases at V and 3 bases at J, with 9 bases between the two ends. The length of the CDR3 is 13 residues. Germline CDR1 and CDR2: MNHGY and SVAAGI. The gene calls are TRBV6-9 and TRBJ1-2; D gene uncertain. The sequence came from a human donor with classical Hodgkin lymphoma. Sequenced sample: CD8+ T cells from blood. CDR3 protein: CASSLPGYYGYTF. In nucleotides, the CDR3 is TGTGCCAGCAGTTTACCGGGATACTATGGCTACACCTTC.